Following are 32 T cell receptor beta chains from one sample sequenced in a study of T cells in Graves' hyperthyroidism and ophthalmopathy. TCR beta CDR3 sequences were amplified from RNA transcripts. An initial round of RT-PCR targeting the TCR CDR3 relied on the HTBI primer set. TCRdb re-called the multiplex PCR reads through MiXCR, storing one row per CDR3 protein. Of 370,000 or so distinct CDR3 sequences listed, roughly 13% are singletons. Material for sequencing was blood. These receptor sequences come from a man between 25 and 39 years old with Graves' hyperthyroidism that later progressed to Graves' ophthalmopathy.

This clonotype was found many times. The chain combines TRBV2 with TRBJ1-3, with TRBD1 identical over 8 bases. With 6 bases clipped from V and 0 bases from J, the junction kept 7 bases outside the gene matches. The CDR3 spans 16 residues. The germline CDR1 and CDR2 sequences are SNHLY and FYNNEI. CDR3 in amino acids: CASSWKGQASGNTIYF. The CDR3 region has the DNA TGTGCCAGCAGCTGGAAGGGACAGGCCTCTGGAAACACCATATATTTT. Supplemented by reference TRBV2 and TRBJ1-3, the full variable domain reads EPEVTQTPSHQVTQMGQEVILRCVPISNHLYFYWYRQILGQKVEFLVSFYNNEISEKSEIFDDQFSVERPDGSNFTLKIRSTKLEDSAMYFCASSWKGQASGNTIYFGEGSWLTVV.

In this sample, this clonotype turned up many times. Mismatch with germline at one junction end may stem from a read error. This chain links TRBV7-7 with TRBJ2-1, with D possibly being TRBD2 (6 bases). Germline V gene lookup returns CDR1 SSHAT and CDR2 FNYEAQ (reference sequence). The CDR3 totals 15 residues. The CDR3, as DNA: TGTGCTAGCAGCCTCGGGACTTCCTCCTACAATGAGCAGTTCTTC. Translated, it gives CASSLGTSSYNEQFF. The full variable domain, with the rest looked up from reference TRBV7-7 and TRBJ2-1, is GAGVSQSPRYKVTKRGQDVTLRCDPISSHATLYWYQQALGQGPEFLTYFNYEAQPDKSGLPSDRFSAERPEGSISTLTIQRTEQRDSAMYRCASSLGTSSYNEQFFGPGTRLTVL.

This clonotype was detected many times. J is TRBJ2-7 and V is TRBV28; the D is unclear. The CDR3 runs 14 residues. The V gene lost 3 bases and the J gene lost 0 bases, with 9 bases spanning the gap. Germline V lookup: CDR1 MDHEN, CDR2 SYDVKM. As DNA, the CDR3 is TGTGCCAGCAGTTTCCCAGCAAGCTCCTACGAGCAGTACTTC. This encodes CASSFPASSYEQYF.

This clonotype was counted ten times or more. The CDR3 coding sequence is TGTGCCAGCAGTTACTGGCCACCATTACGCTCCTATAATTCACCCCTCCACTTT. Translating gives CASSYWPPLRSYNSPLHF. This chain joins TRBV6-6 and TRBJ1-6; D gene unclear. CDR1 MNHNY and CDR2 SVGAGI come from the germline V gene (reference sequence). V was pared by 1 base and J by 0 bases, with 13 bases between. The CDR3 runs 18 residues.

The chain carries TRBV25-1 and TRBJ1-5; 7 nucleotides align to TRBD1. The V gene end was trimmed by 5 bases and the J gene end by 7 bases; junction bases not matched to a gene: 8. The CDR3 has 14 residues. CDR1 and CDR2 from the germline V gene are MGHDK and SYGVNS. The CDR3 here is CASSTTGEKQPQHF. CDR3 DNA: TGTGCCAGCAGTACCACAGGGGAAAAACAGCCCCAGCATTTT.

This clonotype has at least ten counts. The CDR3 coding sequence is TGTGCCAGCAGCCCTCAACTAGCGGGGGTAGATACGCAGTATTTT. Protein sequence: CASSPQLAGVDTQYF. This chain connects TRBV9 to TRBJ2-3; 11 bases fit TRBD2. The CDR3 length is 15 residues. V was clipped by 4 bases and J by 5 bases; unmatched bases: 6. Germline values: CDR1 SGDLS, CDR2 YYNGEE.

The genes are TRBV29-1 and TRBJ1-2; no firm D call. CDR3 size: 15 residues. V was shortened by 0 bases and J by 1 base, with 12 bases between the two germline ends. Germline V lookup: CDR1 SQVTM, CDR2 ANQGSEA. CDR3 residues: CSVEDVREDNYGYTF. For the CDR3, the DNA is TGCAGCGTTGAAGATGTTCGGGAAGATAACTATGGCTACACCTTC.

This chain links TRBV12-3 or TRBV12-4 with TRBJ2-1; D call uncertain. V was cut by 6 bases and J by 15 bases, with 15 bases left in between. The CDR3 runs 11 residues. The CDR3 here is CASRAVGSWFF. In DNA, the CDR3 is TGTGCCAGCAGAGCAGTGGGTAGCTGGTTCTTC.

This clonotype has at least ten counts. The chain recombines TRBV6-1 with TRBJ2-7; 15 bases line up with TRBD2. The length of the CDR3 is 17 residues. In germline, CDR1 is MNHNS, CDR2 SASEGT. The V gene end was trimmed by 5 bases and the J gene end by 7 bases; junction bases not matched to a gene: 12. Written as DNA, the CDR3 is TGTGCCAGCAGTAAGGCGAGGGGGACTAGCGGGGGGCAAGAGCAGTACTTC. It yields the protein CASSKARGTSGGQEQYF.

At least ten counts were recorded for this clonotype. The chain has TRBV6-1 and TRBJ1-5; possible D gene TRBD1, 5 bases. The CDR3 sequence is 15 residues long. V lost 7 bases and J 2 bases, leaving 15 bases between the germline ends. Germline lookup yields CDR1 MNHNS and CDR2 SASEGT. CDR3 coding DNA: TGTGCCAGCAAGTCCCCGCAGGGAGGCAATCAGCCCCAGCATTTT. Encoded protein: CASKSPQGGNQPQHF.

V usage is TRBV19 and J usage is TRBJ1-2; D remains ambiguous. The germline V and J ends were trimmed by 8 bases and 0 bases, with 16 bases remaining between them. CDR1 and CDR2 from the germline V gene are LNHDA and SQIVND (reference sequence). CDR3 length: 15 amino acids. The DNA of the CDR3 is TGTGCCAGTCGCCCGAGGTTCTCGCCTAACTATGGCTACACCTTC. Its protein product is CASRPRFSPNYGYTF. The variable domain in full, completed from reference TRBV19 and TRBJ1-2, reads DGGITQSPKYLFRKEGQNVTLSCEQNLNHDAMYWYRQDPGQGLRLIYYSQIVNDFQKGDIAEGYSVSREKKESFPLTVTSAQKNPTAFYLCASRPRFSPNYGYTFGSGTRLTVV.

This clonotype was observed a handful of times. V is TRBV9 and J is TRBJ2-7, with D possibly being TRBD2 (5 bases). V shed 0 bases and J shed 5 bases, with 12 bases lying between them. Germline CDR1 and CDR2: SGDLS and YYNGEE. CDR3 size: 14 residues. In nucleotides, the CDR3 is TGTGCCAGCAGCGTAGGGCGGCTTAGCGACGAGCAGTACTTC. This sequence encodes CASSVGRLSDEQYF.

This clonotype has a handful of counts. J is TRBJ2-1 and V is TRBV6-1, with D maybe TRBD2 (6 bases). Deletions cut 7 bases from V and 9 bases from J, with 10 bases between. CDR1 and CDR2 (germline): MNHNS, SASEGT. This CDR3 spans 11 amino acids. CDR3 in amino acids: CASTDGGEQFF. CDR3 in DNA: TGTGCCAGCACCGACGGGGGTGAGCAGTTCTTC.

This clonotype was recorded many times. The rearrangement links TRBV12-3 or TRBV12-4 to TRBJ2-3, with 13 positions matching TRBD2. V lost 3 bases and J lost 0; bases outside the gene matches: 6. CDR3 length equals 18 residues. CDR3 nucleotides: TGTGCCAGCAGTTTGGGACTAGCGGGGCGTTCTAGCACAGATACGCAGTATTTT. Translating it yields CASSLGLAGRSSTDTQYF.

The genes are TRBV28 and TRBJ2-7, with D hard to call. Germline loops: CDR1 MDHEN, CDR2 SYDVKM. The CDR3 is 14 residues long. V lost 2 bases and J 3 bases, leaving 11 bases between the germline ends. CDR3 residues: CASSLGHLNYEQYF. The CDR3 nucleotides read TGTGCCAGCAGTTTAGGTCACCTGAACTACGAGCAGTACTTC.

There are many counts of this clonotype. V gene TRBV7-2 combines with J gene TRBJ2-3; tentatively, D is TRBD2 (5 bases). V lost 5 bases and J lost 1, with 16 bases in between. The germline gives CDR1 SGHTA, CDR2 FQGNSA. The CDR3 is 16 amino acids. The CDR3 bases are TGTGCCAGCAGCCCAGGACTGTTCACTGGCACAGATACGCAGTATTTT. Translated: CASSPGLFTGTDTQYF.

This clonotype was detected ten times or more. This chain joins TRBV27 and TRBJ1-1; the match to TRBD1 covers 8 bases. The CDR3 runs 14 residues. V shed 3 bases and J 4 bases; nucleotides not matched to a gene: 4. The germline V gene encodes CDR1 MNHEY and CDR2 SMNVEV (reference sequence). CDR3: CASSLRGTGTEAFF. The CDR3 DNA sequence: TGTGCCAGCAGTTTGAGGGGGACAGGCACTGAAGCTTTCTTT.

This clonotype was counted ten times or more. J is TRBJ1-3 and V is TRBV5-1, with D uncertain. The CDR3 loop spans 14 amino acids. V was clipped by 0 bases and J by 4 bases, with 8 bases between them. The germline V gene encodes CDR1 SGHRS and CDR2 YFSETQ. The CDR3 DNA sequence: TGCGCCAGCAGCTTGGACAGCGTCGGAAACACCATATATTTT. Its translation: CASSLDSVGNTIYF.

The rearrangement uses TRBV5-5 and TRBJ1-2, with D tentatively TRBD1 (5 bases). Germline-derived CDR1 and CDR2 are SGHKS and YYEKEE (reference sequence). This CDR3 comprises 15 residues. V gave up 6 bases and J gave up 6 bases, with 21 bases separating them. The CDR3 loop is CASTLFPGQGDGYTF. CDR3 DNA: TGTGCCAGCACCCTATTCCCCGGCCAGGGAGATGGCTACACCTTC.

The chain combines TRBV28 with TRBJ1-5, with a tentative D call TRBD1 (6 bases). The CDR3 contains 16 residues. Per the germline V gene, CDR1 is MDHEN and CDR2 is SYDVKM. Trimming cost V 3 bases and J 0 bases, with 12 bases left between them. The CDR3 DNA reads TGTGCCAGCAGTTTCGGGGGGCTGGATAGCAATCAGCCCCAGCATTTT. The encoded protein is CASSFGGLDSNQPQHF.

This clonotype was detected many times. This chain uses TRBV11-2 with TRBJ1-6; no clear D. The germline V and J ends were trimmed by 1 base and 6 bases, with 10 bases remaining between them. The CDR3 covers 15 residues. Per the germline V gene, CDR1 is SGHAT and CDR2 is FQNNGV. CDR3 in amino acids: CASSLVGIPNSPLHF. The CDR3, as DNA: TGTGCCAGCAGCTTAGTAGGGATTCCTAATTCACCCCTCCACTTT.

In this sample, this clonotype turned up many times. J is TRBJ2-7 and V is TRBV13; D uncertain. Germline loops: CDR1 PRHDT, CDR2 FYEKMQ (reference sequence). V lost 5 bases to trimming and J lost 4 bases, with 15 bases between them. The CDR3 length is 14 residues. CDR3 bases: TGTGCCAGCAGCCCTCCTACAGCCAAATACGAGCAGTACTTC. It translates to CASSPPTAKYEQYF.

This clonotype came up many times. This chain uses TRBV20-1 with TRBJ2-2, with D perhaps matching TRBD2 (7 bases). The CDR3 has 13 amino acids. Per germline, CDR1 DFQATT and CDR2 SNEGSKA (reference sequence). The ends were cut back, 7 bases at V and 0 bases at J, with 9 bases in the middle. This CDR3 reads CSVRGPNTGELFF. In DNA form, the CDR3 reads TGCAGTGTGCGGGGGCCGAACACCGGGGAGCTGTTTTTT.

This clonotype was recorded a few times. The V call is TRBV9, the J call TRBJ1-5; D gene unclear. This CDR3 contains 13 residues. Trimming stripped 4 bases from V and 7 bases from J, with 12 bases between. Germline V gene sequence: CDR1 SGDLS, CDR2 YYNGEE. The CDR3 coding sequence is TGTGCCAGCAGCAGAAATTGGGGACAGCCCCAGCATTTT. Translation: CASSRNWGQPQHF.

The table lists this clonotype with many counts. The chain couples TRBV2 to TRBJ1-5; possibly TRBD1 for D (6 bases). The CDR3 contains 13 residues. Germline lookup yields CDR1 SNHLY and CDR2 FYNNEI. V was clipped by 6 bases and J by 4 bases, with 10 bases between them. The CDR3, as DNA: TGTGCCAGCAGCAAGGGGGGAAATCAGCCCCAGCATTTT. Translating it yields CASSKGGNQPQHF. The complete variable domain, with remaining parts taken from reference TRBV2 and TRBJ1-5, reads EPEVTQTPSHQVTQMGQEVILRCVPISNHLYFYWYRQILGQKVEFLVSFYNNEISEKSEIFDDQFSVERPDGSNFTLKIRSTKLEDSAMYFCASSKGGNQPQHFGDGTRLSIL.

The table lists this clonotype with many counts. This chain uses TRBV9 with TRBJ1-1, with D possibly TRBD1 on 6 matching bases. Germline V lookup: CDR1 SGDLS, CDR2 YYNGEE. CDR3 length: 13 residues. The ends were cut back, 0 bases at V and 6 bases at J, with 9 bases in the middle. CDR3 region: CASSVAAGAEAFF. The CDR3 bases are TGTGCCAGCAGCGTAGCTGCAGGGGCTGAAGCTTTCTTT.

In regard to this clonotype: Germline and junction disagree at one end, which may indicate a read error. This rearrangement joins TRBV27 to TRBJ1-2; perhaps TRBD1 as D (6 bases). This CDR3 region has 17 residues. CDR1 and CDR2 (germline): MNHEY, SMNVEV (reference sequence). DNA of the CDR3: TGTGCCAGCAGCCCTCACAGGGTCCCGCGTAGCCGTGGTGGCTACGCCTTC. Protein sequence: CASSPHRVPRSRGGYAF.

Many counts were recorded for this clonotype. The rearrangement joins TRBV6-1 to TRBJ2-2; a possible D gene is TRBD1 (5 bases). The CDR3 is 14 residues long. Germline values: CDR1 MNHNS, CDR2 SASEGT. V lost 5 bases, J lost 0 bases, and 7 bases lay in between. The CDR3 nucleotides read TGTGCCAGCAGTTCAGGGTCGAACACCGGGGAGCTGTTTTTT. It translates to CASSSGSNTGELFF.

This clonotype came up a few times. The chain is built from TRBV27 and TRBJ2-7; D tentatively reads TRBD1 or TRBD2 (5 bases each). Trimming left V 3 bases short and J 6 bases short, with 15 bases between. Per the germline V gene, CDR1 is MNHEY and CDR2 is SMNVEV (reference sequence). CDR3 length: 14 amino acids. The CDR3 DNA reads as TGTGCCAGCAGTTTGATGAGGGGATATTCCGAGCAGTACTTC. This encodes CASSLMRGYSEQYF.

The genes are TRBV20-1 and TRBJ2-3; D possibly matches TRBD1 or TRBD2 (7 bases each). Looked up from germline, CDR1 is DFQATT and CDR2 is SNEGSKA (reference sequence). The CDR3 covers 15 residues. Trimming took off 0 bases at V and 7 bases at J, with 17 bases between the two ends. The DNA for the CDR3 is TGCAGTGCTAGAGATCCAGGGGGGGCCGCTCATACGCAGTATTTT. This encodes CSARDPGGAAHTQYF.

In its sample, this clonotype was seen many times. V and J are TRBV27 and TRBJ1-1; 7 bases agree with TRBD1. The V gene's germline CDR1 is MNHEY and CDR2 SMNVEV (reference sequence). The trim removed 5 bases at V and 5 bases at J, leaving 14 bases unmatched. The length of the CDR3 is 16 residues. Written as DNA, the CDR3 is TGTGCCAGCAGTCAACAACAGGGGCCCTCCTTGACTGAAGCTTTCTTT. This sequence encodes CASSQQQGPSLTEAFF.

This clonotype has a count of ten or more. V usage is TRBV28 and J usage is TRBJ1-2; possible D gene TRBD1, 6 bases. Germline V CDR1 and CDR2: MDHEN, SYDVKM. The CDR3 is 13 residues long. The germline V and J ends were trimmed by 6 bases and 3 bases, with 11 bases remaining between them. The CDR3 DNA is TGTGCCAGCAGATCCTCAGGGGACTATGGCTACACCTTC. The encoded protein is CASRSSGDYGYTF.